The T cell receptor (beta chain) under discussion was sequenced for a study of siplizumab effects on memory and regulatory T cells. Regarding the study as a whole: Proof of suppressive function in proliferating Tregs from siplizumab cultures was not established. Researchers could map only a minor fraction of alloreactive clones to unstimulated subsets. Contribution to the alloresponse seemed major for naive T cells, which also seemed more diverse than memory cells.

Per individual sample, 95,000 to 100,000 TCR templates were assayed. Assay: immunoSEQ multiplex PCR; the TCRdb copy retains only in-frame clones and omits some. The table shows about 110,000 clones, with about 92% occurring only once. Of note for this clone: Its antigen is not identified.

The source of this sequence is a human donor in good health. Input material: Tregs sorted from blood.

The CDR3 sequence: CASRETSSYNSPLHF. CDR3 nucleotide sequence: TGTGCCAGCAGAGAGACGAGCTCCTATAATTCACCCCTCCACTTT. The genes are TRBV6-1 and TRBJ1-6; no firm D call. From germline, CDR1 is MNHNS and CDR2 SASEGT. This CDR3 is built from 15 residues. Trimming shortened V by 6 bases and J by 0 bases, and 9 bases separated the two germline ends.